This is a list of T cell receptor beta chains from one sample in a study of shared clonotypes between healthy human individuals. Using immunoSEQ multiplex PCR, the repertoire was profiled, and TCRdb retains in-frame clones only, with some absent. The table has 1.4 million or so clones, 97% to 99% seen once; the top ten hold 0.36%. The sequencing input was naive CD4+ T cells sorted from blood. The receptors stem from a man in his thirties or forties in good health. The CDR3 runs from the conserved cysteine through the conserved F or W. The order of the fields is CDR3 protein, CDR3 DNA, D gene, J gene, V gene, clone size. The D gene is left open where the match is weak. Size is omitted from some rows. Given values are once, few, many or a class for expanded clones.

CDR3aa: CAISLRGASLPNEQFF
CDR3nt: TGTGCCATCAGTCTACGAGGGGCCTCATTACCCAATGAGCAGTTCTTC
d_gene: -
j_gene: TRBJ2-1
v_gene: TRBV10-3
abundance: -

CDR3aa: CSVAEVMGYEQYF
CDR3nt: TGCAGCGTCGCAGAGGTCATGGGATACGAGCAGTACTTC
d_gene: -
j_gene: TRBJ2-7
v_gene: TRBV29-1
abundance: -

CDR3aa: CASSFRDRGSAFF
CDR3nt: TGTGCCAGCAGCTTCCGCGACCGTGGATCGGCTTTCTTT
d_gene: -
j_gene: TRBJ1-1
v_gene: TRBV5-6
abundance: -

CDR3aa: CASSPNPGVRREKLFF
CDR3nt: TGTGCCAGCAGCCCGAATCCTGGGGTGCGAAGGGAAAAACTGTTTTTT
d_gene: -
j_gene: TRBJ1-4
v_gene: TRBV7-9
abundance: -

CDR3aa: CSAEGTGGYEQYF
CDR3nt: TGCAGCGCCGAGGGGACAGGGGGCTACGAGCAGTACTTC
d_gene: TRBD1
j_gene: TRBJ2-7
v_gene: TRBV29-1
abundance: once

CDR3aa: CASQEGVPTGYNEQFF
CDR3nt: TGCGCCAGCCAGGAGGGGGTACCGACAGGGTACAATGAGCAGTTCTTC
d_gene: -
j_gene: TRBJ2-1
v_gene: TRBV5-1
abundance: -

CDR3aa: CASRLAGGPSYEQYF
CDR3nt: TGTGCCAGTAGACTAGCGGGAGGGCCGTCCTACGAGCAGTACTTC
d_gene: TRBD2
j_gene: TRBJ2-7
v_gene: TRBV19
abundance: -

CDR3aa: CASSFVGVWDQYF
CDR3nt: TGTGCCAGCAGCTTCGTCGGGGTATGGGACCAGTACTTC
d_gene: -
j_gene: TRBJ2-5
v_gene: TRBV7-2
abundance: -

CDR3aa: CASSVGTSVDYEQYF
CDR3nt: TGTGCCAGCAGCGTTGGGACTAGCGTAGACTACGAGCAGTACTTC
d_gene: TRBD2
j_gene: TRBJ2-7
v_gene: TRBV9
abundance: -

CDR3aa: CASSLKELVDADQPQHF
CDR3nt: TGTGCCAGCAGCTTAAAGGAGTTGGTCGATGCTGATCAGCCCCAGCATTTT
d_gene: -
j_gene: TRBJ1-5
v_gene: TRBV11-3
abundance: -

CDR3aa: CASSQVGIASGGDEQYF
CDR3nt: TGCGCCAGCAGCCAAGTGGGAATTGCGTCAGGTGGGGACGAGCAGTACTTC
d_gene: -
j_gene: TRBJ2-7
v_gene: TRBV4-1
abundance: -

CDR3aa: CASSRWTGGLGFF
CDR3nt: TGTGCCAGCAGCCGATGGACAGGGGGCTTAGGCTTCTTT
d_gene: TRBD1
j_gene: TRBJ1-1
v_gene: TRBV28
abundance: once

CDR3aa: CASSHGTVTYEQYF
CDR3nt: TGTGCCAGCAGTCACGGGACGGTTACCTACGAGCAGTACTTC
d_gene: -
j_gene: TRBJ2-7
v_gene: TRBV28
abundance: once

CDR3aa: CASSSRLILNYGYTF
CDR3nt: TGTGCCAGCAGCTCTCGGCTTATCCTAAACTATGGCTACACCTTC
d_gene: -
j_gene: TRBJ1-2
v_gene: TRBV11-2
abundance: -

CDR3aa: CASSSGAGSRGTGELFF
CDR3nt: TGCGCCAGCAGCTCCGGGGCCGGGAGCAGAGGCACCGGGGAGCTGTTTTTT
d_gene: -
j_gene: TRBJ2-2
v_gene: TRBV5-1
abundance: -

CDR3aa: CASSKRRFAGVTNEQFF
CDR3nt: TGTGCCAGCAGCAAACGACGATTTGCGGGAGTAACGAATGAGCAGTTCTTC
d_gene: -
j_gene: TRBJ2-1
v_gene: TRBV21-1
abundance: -

CDR3aa: CASSEALLAGQYNEQFF
CDR3nt: TGTGCCAGCAGTGAAGCGCTTCTGGCAGGGCAGTACAATGAGCAGTTCTTC
d_gene: -
j_gene: TRBJ2-1
v_gene: TRBV2
abundance: -

CDR3aa: CAISESDISRRQETQYF
CDR3nt: TGTGCCATCAGTGAGTCGGACATCTCACGCCGTCAAGAGACCCAGTACTTC
d_gene: -
j_gene: TRBJ2-5
v_gene: TRBV10-3
abundance: -

CDR3aa: CASSYRDTGIIEQYF
CDR3nt: TGTGCCAGCAGCTATAGGGACACCGGGATCATCGAGCAGTACTTC
d_gene: -
j_gene: TRBJ2-7
v_gene: TRBV5-4
abundance: once

CDR3aa: CASSGTSGANVLTF
CDR3nt: TGTGCCAGCAGCGGTACATCTGGGGCCAACGTCCTGACTTTC
d_gene: -
j_gene: TRBJ2-6
v_gene: TRBV2
abundance: once

CDR3aa: CASRFLGREYNEQFF
CDR3nt: TGCGCCAGCAGGTTCCTAGGGCGTGAATACAATGAGCAGTTCTTC
d_gene: -
j_gene: TRBJ2-1
v_gene: TRBV5-1
abundance: once

CDR3aa: CASSLDRGLGEQYF
CDR3nt: TGTGCCAGCAGTCTGGACAGGGGGCTTGGCGAGCAGTACTTC
d_gene: TRBD1
j_gene: TRBJ2-7
v_gene: TRBV28
abundance: -

CDR3aa: CASSQASKGAAMFF
CDR3nt: TGCGCCAGCAGCCAAGCTTCCAAGGGGGCGGCCATGTTCTTC
d_gene: TRBD1
j_gene: TRBJ2-1
v_gene: TRBV4-3
abundance: -

CDR3aa: CASSRHRASFTDTQYF
CDR3nt: TGTGCCAGCAGCAGACACAGGGCCTCCTTTACAGATACGCAGTATTTT
d_gene: -
j_gene: TRBJ2-3
v_gene: TRBV9
abundance: -

CDR3aa: CASSFGPTLETQYF
CDR3nt: TGTGCTAGCAGCTTTGGCCCCACCCTAGAGACCCAGTACTTC
d_gene: -
j_gene: TRBJ2-5
v_gene: TRBV7-7
abundance: -

CDR3aa: CASRGQFYGYTF
CDR3nt: TGTGCCAGCAGGGGACAGTTTTATGGCTACACCTTC
d_gene: TRBD1
j_gene: TRBJ1-2
v_gene: TRBV27
abundance: -

CDR3aa: CASSLWLGEQYF
CDR3nt: TGTGCCAGCAGCTTGTGGTTAGGCGAGCAGTACTTC
d_gene: -
j_gene: TRBJ2-7
v_gene: TRBV5-6
abundance: -

CDR3aa: CASSVESRGVLGNEAFF
CDR3nt: TGTGCCAGCAGCGTAGAGTCTCGGGGAGTGCTGGGAAATGAAGCTTTCTTT
d_gene: -
j_gene: TRBJ1-1
v_gene: TRBV9
abundance: -

CDR3aa: CDRCSGLAGGEQFF
CDR3nt: TGTGACCGGTGTTCAGGACTAGCGGGAGGTGAGCAGTTCTTC
d_gene: TRBD2
j_gene: TRBJ2-1
v_gene: TRBV6-5
abundance: -

CDR3aa: CASSSGDRIDYSNQPQHF
CDR3nt: TGTGCCAGCAGCTCCGGGGACCGAATAGATTATAGCAATCAGCCCCAGCATTTT
d_gene: -
j_gene: TRBJ1-5
v_gene: TRBV7-2
abundance: -

CDR3aa: CAWSVKRGATEAFF
CDR3nt: TGTGCCTGGAGTGTCAAGCGGGGGGCCACTGAAGCTTTCTTT
d_gene: -
j_gene: TRBJ1-1
v_gene: TRBV30
abundance: -

CDR3aa: CASSYGHQETQYF
CDR3nt: TGTGCCAGCAGCTATGGACACCAAGAGACCCAGTACTTC
d_gene: -
j_gene: TRBJ2-5
v_gene: TRBV7-9
abundance: -

CDR3aa: CASASTGQSDTQYF
CDR3nt: TGCGCCAGCGCCTCGACAGGGCAGTCAGATACGCAGTATTTT
d_gene: TRBD1
j_gene: TRBJ2-3
v_gene: TRBV5-1
abundance: -

CDR3aa: CASSPGQGSPYEQYF
CDR3nt: TGTGCCAGCTCACCAGGACAGGGATCTCCCTACGAGCAGTACTTC
d_gene: TRBD1
j_gene: TRBJ2-7
v_gene: TRBV18
abundance: -

CDR3aa: CASSPLTSGDYNEQFF
CDR3nt: TGCGCCAGCAGCCCACTGACTAGCGGGGACTACAATGAGCAGTTCTTC
d_gene: TRBD2
j_gene: TRBJ2-1
v_gene: TRBV5-1
abundance: -

CDR3aa: CAWSKTGLYQPQHF
CDR3nt: TGTGCCTGGAGTAAGACAGGCCTTTATCAGCCCCAGCATTTT
d_gene: -
j_gene: TRBJ1-5
v_gene: TRBV30
abundance: -

CDR3aa: CSVRVYDYNEQFF
CDR3nt: TGCAGCGTTCGGGTATACGATTACAATGAGCAGTTCTTC
d_gene: -
j_gene: TRBJ2-1
v_gene: TRBV29-1
abundance: -